This record looks at one T cell receptor (beta chain) sequence and its context. The antigen is not known. CDR1 and CDR2 from the germline V gene are SGHVS and FNYEAQ. The CDR3 runs 13 residues. V gave up 5 bases and J gave up 5 bases, with 12 bases separating them. This sample was included in a study of CD8+CD57+ T cells in acquired aplastic anemia. About the research overall: Sorted CD4+ and CD8+ cells gave an average of around 3 ug of DNA.

Study-level findings and limits: Patients and controls shared 25 to 30 CD8+ CDR3 sequences. CD8+ Simpson's diversity in patients was not significantly different from that in controls.

TCR beta VDJ and CDR3 profiling used genomic DNA as template. From the reads, TCRdb called clonotypes with MiXCR, one entry per CDR3 protein. The repertoire consists of 250,000 to 300,000 distinct CDR3 sequences, with 56% occurring once and the leading ten covering around 8%. The chain is built from TRBV7-6 and TRBJ2-5, with D perhaps matching TRBD2 (5 bases). The sample taken for sequencing was sorted CD4+, CD8+, or CD8+CD57+ T cells (not recorded which) from PBMCs. The sequence was collected from a human donor with severe aplastic anemia or a healthy control (not recorded which). The CDR3 spells CASSRNSGETQYF. In DNA form, the CDR3 reads TGTGCCAGCAGCCGAAACTCGGGGGAGACCCAGTACTTC.